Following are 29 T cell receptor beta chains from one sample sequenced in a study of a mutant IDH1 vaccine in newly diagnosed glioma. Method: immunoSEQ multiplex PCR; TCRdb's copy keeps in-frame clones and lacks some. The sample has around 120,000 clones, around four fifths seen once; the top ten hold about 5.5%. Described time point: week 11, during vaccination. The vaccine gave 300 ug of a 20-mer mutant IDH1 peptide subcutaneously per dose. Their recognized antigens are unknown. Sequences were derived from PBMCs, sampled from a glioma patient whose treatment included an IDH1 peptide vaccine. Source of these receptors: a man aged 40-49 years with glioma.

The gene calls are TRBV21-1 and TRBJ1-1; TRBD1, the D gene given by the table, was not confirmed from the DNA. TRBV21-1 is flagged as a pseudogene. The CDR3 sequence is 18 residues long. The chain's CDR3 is CASSNTLPSDRLNTEAFF. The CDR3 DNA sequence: TGTGCCAGCAGCAATACCCTCCCCTCGGACAGGTTGAACACTGAAGCTTTCTTT.

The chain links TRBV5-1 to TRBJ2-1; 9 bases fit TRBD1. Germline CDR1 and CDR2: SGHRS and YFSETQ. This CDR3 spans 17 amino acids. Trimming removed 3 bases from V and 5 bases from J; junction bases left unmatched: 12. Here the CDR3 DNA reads TGCGCCAGCAGCTGGGAACCGGGACAGGGCACGCACAATGAGCAGTTCTTC. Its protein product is CASSWEPGQGTHNEQFF.

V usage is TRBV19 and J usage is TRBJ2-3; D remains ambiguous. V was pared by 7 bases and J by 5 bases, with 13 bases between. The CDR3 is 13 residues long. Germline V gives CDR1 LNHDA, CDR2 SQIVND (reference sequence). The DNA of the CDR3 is TGTGCCAGTAAGGGCAGCTACCTAGATACGCAGTATTTT. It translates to CASKGSYLDTQYF.

CDR3 sequence reads: CASSQNRGRNTEAFF. The CDR3 DNA reads as TGTGCCAGCAGTCAGAACAGGGGGCGGAACACTGAAGCTTTCTTT. The V and J genes are TRBV27 and TRBJ1-1; TRBD1 matches at 9 bases. Germline trimming cut 5 bases from V and 1 base from J; bases unmatched to any gene: 5. The CDR3 runs to 15 residues. Germline CDR1 MNHEY, CDR2 SMNVEV (reference sequence).

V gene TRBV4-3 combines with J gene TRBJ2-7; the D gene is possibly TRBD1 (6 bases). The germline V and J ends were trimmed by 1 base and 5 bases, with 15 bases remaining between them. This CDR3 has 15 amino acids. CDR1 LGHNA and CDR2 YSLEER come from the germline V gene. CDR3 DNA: TGCGCCAGCAGCCAAGGAACAGGGTGGAGGCACGAGCAGTACTTC. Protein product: CASSQGTGWRHEQYF.

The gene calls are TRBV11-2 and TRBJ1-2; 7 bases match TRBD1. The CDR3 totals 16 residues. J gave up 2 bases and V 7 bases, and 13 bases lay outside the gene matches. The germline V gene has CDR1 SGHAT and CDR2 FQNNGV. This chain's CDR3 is CASINIHRGGNYGYTF. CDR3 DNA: TGTGCCAGCATCAATATACACAGGGGAGGGAACTATGGCTACACCTTC.

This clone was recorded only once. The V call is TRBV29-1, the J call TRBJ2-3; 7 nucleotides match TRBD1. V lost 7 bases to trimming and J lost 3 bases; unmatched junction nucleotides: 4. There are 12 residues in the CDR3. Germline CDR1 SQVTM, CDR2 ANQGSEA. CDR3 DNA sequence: TGCAGCGCCGACAGGGAAACAGATACGCAGTATTTT. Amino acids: CSADRETDTQYF.

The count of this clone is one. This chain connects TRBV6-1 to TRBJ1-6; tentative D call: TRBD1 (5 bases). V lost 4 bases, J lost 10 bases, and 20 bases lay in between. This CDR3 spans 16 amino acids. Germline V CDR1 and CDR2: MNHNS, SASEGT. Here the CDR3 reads CASSGSWTREGSPLHF. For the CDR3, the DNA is TGTGCCAGCAGTGGTTCCTGGACGAGAGAGGGGTCACCCCTCCACTTT.

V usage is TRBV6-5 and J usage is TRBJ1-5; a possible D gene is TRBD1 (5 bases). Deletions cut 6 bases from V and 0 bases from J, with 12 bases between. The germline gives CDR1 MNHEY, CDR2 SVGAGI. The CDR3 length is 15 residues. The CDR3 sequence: CASRPGHYSNQPQHF. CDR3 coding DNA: TGTGCCAGCAGGCCCGGACATTATAGCAATCAGCCCCAGCATTTT.

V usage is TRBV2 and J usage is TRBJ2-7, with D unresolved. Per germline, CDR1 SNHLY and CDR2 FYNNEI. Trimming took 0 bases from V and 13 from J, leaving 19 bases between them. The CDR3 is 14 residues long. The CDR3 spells CASSEAPTRFGEYF. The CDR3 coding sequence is TGTGCCAGCAGTGAAGCGCCCACCCGTTTCGGCGAATACTTC.

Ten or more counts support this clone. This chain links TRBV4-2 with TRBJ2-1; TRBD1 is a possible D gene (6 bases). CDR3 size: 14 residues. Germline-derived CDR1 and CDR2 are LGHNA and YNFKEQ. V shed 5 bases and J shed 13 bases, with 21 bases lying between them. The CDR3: CASSANREPPIQFF. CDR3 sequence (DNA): TGTGCCAGCAGCGCGAACAGGGAGCCCCCAATTCAGTTCTTC.

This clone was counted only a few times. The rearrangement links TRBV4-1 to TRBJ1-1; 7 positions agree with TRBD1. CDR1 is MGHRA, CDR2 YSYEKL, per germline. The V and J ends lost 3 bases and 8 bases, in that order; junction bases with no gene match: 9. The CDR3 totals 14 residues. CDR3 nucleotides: TGCGCCAGCAGCCACCTACAGGGGAAACAGGAAGCTTTCTTT. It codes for CASSHLQGKQEAFF.

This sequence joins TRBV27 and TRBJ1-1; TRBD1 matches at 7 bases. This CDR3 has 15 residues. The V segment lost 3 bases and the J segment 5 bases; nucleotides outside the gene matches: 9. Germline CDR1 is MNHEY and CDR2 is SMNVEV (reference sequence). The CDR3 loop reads CASSLIGGFKTEAFF. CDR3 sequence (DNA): TGTGCCAGCAGTTTGATAGGGGGCTTTAAGACTGAAGCTTTCTTT.

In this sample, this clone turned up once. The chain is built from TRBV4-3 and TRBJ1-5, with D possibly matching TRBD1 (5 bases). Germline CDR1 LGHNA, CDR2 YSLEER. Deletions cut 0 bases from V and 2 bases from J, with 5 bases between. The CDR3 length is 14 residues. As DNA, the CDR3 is TGCGCCAGCAGCCAAGACAGGGGCAATCAGCCCCAGCATTTT. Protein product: CASSQDRGNQPQHF.

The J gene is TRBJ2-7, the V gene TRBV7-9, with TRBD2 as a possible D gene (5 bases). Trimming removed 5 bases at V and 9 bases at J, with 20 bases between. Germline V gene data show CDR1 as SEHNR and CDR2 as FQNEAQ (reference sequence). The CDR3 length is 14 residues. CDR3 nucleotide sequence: TGTGCCAGCAGCCCCCCGGTTGGGGTCGGAGGGCAGTACTTC. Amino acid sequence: CASSPPVGVGGQYF.

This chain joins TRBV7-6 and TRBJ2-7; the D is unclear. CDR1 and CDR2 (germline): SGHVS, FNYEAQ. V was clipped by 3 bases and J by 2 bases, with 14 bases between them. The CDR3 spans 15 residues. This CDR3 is CASSFGSLGTYEQYF. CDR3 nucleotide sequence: TGTGCCAGCAGCTTTGGGTCCCTTGGGACCTACGAGCAGTACTTC. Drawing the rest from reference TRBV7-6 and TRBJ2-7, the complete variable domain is GAGVSQSPRYKVTKRGQDVALRCDPISGHVSLYWYRQALGQGPEFLTYFNYEAQQDKSGLPNDRFSAERPEGSISTLTIQRTEQRDSAMYRCASSFGSLGTYEQYFGPGTRLTVT.

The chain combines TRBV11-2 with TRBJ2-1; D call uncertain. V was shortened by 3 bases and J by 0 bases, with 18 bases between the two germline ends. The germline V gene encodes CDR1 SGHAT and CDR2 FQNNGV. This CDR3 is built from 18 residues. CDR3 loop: CASSFPLDKPSSYNEQFF. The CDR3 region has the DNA TGTGCCAGCAGCTTTCCTCTCGACAAACCCAGCTCCTACAATGAGCAGTTCTTC.

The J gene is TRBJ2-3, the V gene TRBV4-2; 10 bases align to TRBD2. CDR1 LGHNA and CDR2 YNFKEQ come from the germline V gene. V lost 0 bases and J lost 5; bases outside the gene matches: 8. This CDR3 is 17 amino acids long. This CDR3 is CASSQDFASGSGDTQYF. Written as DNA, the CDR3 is TGTGCCAGCAGCCAAGATTTTGCTAGCGGGAGTGGAGATACGCAGTATTTT.

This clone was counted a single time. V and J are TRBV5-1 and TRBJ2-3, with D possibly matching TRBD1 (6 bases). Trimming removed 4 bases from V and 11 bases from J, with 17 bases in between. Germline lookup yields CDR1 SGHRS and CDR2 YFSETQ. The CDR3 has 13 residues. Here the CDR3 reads CASSRDTTLWQYF. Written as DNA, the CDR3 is TGCGCCAGCAGCCGGGACACCACGCTATGGCAGTATTTT.

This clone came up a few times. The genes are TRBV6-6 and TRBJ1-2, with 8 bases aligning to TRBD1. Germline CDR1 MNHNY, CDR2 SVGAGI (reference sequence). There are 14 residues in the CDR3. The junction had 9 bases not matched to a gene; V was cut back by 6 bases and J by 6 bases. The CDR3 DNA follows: TGTGCCAGCAGGGCGGACAGGGAGAGGGATGGCTACACCTTC. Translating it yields CASRADRERDGYTF.

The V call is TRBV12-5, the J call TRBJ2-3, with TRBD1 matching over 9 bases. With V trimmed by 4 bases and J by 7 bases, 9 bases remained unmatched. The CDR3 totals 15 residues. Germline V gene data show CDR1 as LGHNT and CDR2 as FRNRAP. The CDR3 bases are TGTGCTAGTGGTTCGTCGACAGGGGGAACATATACGCAGTATTTT. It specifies CASGSSTGGTYTQYF.

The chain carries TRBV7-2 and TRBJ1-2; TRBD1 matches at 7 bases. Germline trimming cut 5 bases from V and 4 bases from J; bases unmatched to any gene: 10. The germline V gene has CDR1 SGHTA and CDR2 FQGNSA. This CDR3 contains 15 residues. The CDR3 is CASSPRGGRSYGYTF. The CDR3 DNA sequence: TGTGCCAGCAGCCCTCGAGGGGGCAGGAGCTATGGCTACACCTTC.

CDR3 coding DNA: TGCGCCAGCAGCTTGGTGCCACAGGGGGAAGGCGAGCAGTACTTC. It specifies CASSLVPQGEGEQYF. The V and J genes are TRBV5-1 and TRBJ2-7; 8 bases align to TRBD1. The V and J ends lost 0 bases and 6 bases, in that order; junction bases with no gene match: 8. From germline, CDR1 is SGHRS and CDR2 YFSETQ. This CDR3 region has 15 residues.

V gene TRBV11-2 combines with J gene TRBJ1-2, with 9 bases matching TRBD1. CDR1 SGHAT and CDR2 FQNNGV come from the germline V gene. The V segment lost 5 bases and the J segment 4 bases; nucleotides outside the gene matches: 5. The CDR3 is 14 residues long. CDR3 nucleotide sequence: TGTGCCAGCAGCACCGGGACAGGGTTCTATGGCTACACCTTC. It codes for CASSTGTGFYGYTF.

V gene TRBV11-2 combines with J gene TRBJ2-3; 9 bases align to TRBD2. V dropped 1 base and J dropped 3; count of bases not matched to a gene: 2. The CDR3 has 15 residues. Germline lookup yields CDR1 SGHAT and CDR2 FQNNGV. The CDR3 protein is CASSLVAGETDTQYF. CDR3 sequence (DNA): TGTGCCAGCAGCTTAGTAGCGGGGGAAACAGATACGCAGTATTTT.

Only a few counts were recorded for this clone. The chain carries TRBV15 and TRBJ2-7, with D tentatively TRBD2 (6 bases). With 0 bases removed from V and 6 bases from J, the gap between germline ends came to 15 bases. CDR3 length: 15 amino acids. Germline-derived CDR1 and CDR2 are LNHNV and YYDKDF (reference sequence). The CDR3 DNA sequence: TGTGCCACCAGCAGAGACAGAGCGGGTCTCGGCGAGCAGTACTTC. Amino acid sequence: CATSRDRAGLGEQYF.

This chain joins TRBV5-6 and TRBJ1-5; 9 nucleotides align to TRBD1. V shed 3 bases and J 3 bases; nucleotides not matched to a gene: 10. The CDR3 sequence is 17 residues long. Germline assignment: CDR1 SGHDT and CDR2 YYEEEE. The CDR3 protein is CASSSLRTGVYNQPQHF. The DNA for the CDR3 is TGTGCCAGCAGCTCACTCCGGACAGGGGTCTACAATCAGCCCCAGCATTTT.

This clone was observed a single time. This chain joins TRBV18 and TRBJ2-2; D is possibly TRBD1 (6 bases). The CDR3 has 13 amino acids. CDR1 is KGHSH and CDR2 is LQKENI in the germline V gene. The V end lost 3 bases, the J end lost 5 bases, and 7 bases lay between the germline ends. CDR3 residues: CASSPGQTGELFF. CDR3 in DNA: TGTGCCAGCTCACCCGGACAGACCGGGGAGCTGTTTTTT.

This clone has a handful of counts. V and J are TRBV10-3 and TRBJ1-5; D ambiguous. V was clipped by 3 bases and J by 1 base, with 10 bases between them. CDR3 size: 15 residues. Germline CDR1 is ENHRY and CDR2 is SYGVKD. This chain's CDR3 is CAISDKGLSNQPQHF. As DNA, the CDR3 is TGTGCCATCAGTGACAAAGGGTTGAGCAATCAGCCCCAGCATTTT.